A single sample gave rise to the 29 T cell receptor beta chains below, sequenced in a study of T cells in Graves' hyperthyroidism and ophthalmopathy. TCR beta CDR3 regions were amplified from RNA. A first-round RT-PCR of the TCR CDR3 used the HTBI primer set. TCRdb processed the multiplex PCR reads anew with MiXCR; each CDR3 protein has one entry. The profile covers 250,000 to 300,000 distinct CDR3 sequences, with roughly 18% appearing a single time and just under 40% taken by the ten largest. The sample taken for sequencing was blood. These receptors originate from a man aged 50 or older with Graves' ophthalmopathy.

This clonotype occurred a few times. The rearrangement links TRBV5-5 to TRBJ1-2; TRBD1 matches 9 bases. V shed 3 bases and J 4 bases; nucleotides not matched to a gene: 4. Germline V CDR1 and CDR2: SGHKS, YYEKEE (reference sequence). The CDR3 runs to 14 residues. The CDR3 DNA reads TGTGCCAGCAGCTCACAGGGGGCTAGCTATGGCTACACCTTC. It encodes CASSSQGASYGYTF.

The rearrangement joins TRBV28 to TRBJ1-3; D is possibly TRBD1 (5 bases). There are 15 residues in the CDR3. With 6 bases removed from V and 8 bases from J, the gap between germline ends came to 20 bases. In germline, CDR1 is MDHEN, CDR2 SYDVKM. CDR3 amino acids: CASRRNRGMGDTIYF. In nucleotides, the CDR3 is TGTGCCAGCAGACGTAACAGAGGGATGGGGGACACCATATATTTT.

This clonotype was detected many times. The gene calls are TRBV2 and TRBJ2-7; 8 nucleotides line up with TRBD1. The germline V gene encodes CDR1 SNHLY and CDR2 FYNNEI. After removal of 6 bases from V and 3 bases from J, the junction contained 7 bases not matched to a gene. The CDR3 has 14 amino acids. DNA for the CDR3: TGTGCCAGCAGGGCTGGACAGGGATTCTACGAGCAGTACTTC. Its protein product is CASRAGQGFYEQYF.

The chain combines TRBV7-2 with TRBJ2-7; unclear D gene. Germline V lookup: CDR1 SGHTA, CDR2 FQGNSA. This CDR3 region has 13 residues. Trimming shortened V by 1 base and J by 6 bases, and 10 bases separated the two germline ends. The CDR3 bases are TGTGCCAGCAGCTTAGAGACAAGCCGCGAGCAGTACTTC. Translation gives CASSLETSREQYF. Supplemented by reference TRBV7-2 and TRBJ2-7, the full variable domain reads GAGVSQSPSNKVTEKGKDVELRCDPISGHTALYWYRQSLGQGLEFLIYFQGNSAPDKSGLPSDRFSAERTGGSVSTLTIQRTQQEDSAVYLCASSLETSREQYFGPGTRLTVT.

This clonotype showed up many times. V is TRBV7-9 and J is TRBJ2-1, with 8 bases that match TRBD1. The CDR3 has 15 amino acids. Germline CDR1 reads SEHNR; CDR2 reads FQNEAQ (reference sequence). V trimming: 3 bases; J trimming: 5 bases; junction bases outside the gene matches: 6. CDR3 in amino acids: CASSFPGTGHNEQFF. As DNA, the CDR3 is TGTGCCAGCAGCTTTCCCGGGACAGGACACAATGAGCAGTTCTTC.

This clonotype was observed a handful of times. V and J are TRBV9 and TRBJ2-5, with D possibly matching TRBD2 (6 bases). The germline V and J ends were trimmed by 0 bases and 0 bases, with 12 bases remaining between them. The CDR3 covers 16 residues. Looked up from germline, CDR1 is SGDLS and CDR2 is YYNGEE. The CDR3 reads CASSVEGRGYQETQYF. The CDR3 DNA reads TGTGCCAGCAGCGTAGAAGGGCGGGGATACCAAGAGACCCAGTACTTC.

This chain joins TRBV28 and TRBJ1-6; the D gene is possibly TRBD1 (6 bases). Germline loops: CDR1 MDHEN, CDR2 SYDVKM. V was trimmed by 6 bases and J by 5 bases, leaving 17 bases between them. The CDR3 contains 16 residues. CDR3 sequence: CASSQPQGKDNSPLHF. Written as DNA, the CDR3 is TGTGCCAGCAGCCAGCCGCAGGGGAAGGATAATTCACCCCTCCACTTT.

This clonotype came up many times. The J gene is TRBJ2-6, the V gene TRBV5-1, with unresolved D. The length of the CDR3 is 15 residues. CDR1 is SGHRS, CDR2 YFSETQ, per germline. Trimming pared 5 bases from V and 2 bases from J, leaving 11 bases between. CDR3 nucleotides: TGCGCCAGCAGATCGGGCGTAACTGGGGCCAACGTCCTGACTTTC. It translates to CASRSGVTGANVLTF. Full variable domain (rest looked up from reference TRBV5-1 and TRBJ2-6): KAGVTQTPRYLIKTRGQQVTLSCSPISGHRSVSWYQQTPGQGLQFLFEYFSETQRNKGNFPGRFSGRQFSNSRSEMNVSTLELGDSALYLCASRSGVTGANVLTFGAGSRLTVL.

This clonotype was counted a few times. V and J are TRBV5-4 and TRBJ2-2; TRBD2 matches 8 bases. The CDR3 sequence is 15 residues long. Per germline, CDR1 SGHNT and CDR2 YYREEE (reference sequence). J lost 7 bases, V lost 6 bases, and 11 bases had no gene match. The CDR3 reads CASTISGLAGGELFF. The CDR3 nucleotides are TGTGCCAGCACCATCAGTGGGCTAGCGGGCGGGGAGCTGTTTTTT. The full variable domain, in which reference TRBV5-4 and TRBJ2-2 provide the parts outside the CDR3, is ETGVTQSPTHLIKTRGQQVTLRCSSQSGHNTVSWYQQALGQGPQFIFQYYREEENGRGNFPPRFSGLQFPNYSSELNVNALELDDSALYLCASTISGLAGGELFFGEGSRLTVL.

This clonotype occurred a few times. The J gene is TRBJ2-7, the V gene TRBV10-3; weak D call: TRBD2 (6 bases). The CDR3 extends over 12 amino acids. V lost 2 bases and J 8 bases, leaving 10 bases between the germline ends. Germline V gene sequence: CDR1 ENHRY, CDR2 SYGVKD. The CDR3 DNA reads TGTGCCATCAGTGAGCCGGGGACTCAGCAGTACTTC. As protein: CAISEPGTQQYF.

This clonotype was picked up many times. J is TRBJ2-7 and V is TRBV2, with 9 bases fitting TRBD1. The germline CDR1 and CDR2 sequences are SNHLY and FYNNEI. The CDR3 spans 15 residues. Unmatched junction bases numbered 6, after V lost 5 bases and J lost 1 base. The CDR3 spells CASSYGTGLSYEQYF. The CDR3, as DNA: TGTGCCAGCAGTTACGGGACAGGGCTATCCTACGAGCAGTACTTC.

This clonotype has a count of ten or more. The CDR3 DNA reads TGTGCCAGCAGTTTATACGCTAGGGCCGGCACAGATACGCAGTATTTT. It is translated as CASSLYARAGTDTQYF. This chain joins TRBV28 and TRBJ2-3; D is uncertain. The CDR3 is 16 residues long. Per germline, CDR1 MDHEN and CDR2 SYDVKM. Trimming removed 1 base from V and 1 base from J, with 12 bases in between.

The rearrangement uses TRBV12-3 or TRBV12-4 and TRBJ2-1; D is unresolved. V lost 1 base and J 8 bases, leaving 12 bases between the germline ends. This CDR3 region has 14 residues. In DNA form, the CDR3 reads TGTGCCAGCAGTTTAGAGTATAATGGCCATGAGCAGTTCTTC. It yields the protein CASSLEYNGHEQFF.

This clonotype was recorded a few times. The CDR3 here is CAWTRGGGTSRETQYF. The DNA of the CDR3 is TGTGCCTGGACCAGGGGGGGCGGGACTAGCCGGGAGACCCAGTACTTC. This chain connects TRBV30 to TRBJ2-5, with 9 bases matching TRBD2. The CDR3 totals 16 residues. Germline V lookup: CDR1 GTSNPN, CDR2 SVGIG (reference sequence). V lost 4 bases to trimming and J lost 5 bases; unmatched junction nucleotides: 14.

The sample holds many counts of this clonotype. This sequence joins TRBV30 and TRBJ1-2, with 7 bases identical to TRBD1. The CDR3 is 15 amino acids. The V and J ends lost 0 bases and 4 bases, in that order; junction bases with no gene match: 8. Germline CDR1 reads GTSNPN; CDR2 reads SVGIG (reference sequence). This CDR3 is CAWSVRNRGSYGYTF. The CDR3 DNA sequence: TGTGCCTGGAGTGTACGGAACAGGGGCAGCTATGGCTACACCTTC. Looking up the rest from reference TRBV30 and TRBJ1-2 gives the full variable domain: SQTIHQWPATLVQPVGSPLSLECTVEGTSNPNLYWYRQAAGRGLQLLFYSVGIGQISSEVPQNLSASRPQDRQFILSSKKLLLSDSGFYLCAWSVRNRGSYGYTFGSGTRLTVV.

CDR3 sequence (DNA): TGTGCCAGTAGTTTTGGGACAGGGGGATTTCAGCCCCAGCATTTT. Amino acid sequence: CASSFGTGGFQPQHF. This chain uses TRBV19 with TRBJ1-5, with TRBD1 matching over 11 bases. This CDR3 is 15 amino acids long. Germline assignment: CDR1 LNHDA and CDR2 SQIVND (reference sequence). V shed 5 bases and J 6 bases; nucleotides not matched to a gene: 6.

This clonotype was seen many times. V is TRBV20-1 and J is TRBJ1-4, with D unclear. Germline V lookup: CDR1 DFQATT, CDR2 SNEGSKA (reference sequence). This CDR3 comprises 13 residues. Deletions cut 4 bases from V and 8 bases from J, with 14 bases between. The CDR3 nucleotides read TGCAGTGCTACCCCTAGCTGGGCCGAAAAACTGTTTTTT. Translating gives CSATPSWAEKLFF.

This clonotype was seen many times. J is TRBJ1-1 and V is TRBV18, with D maybe TRBD1 (6 bases). The V and J ends lost 6 bases and 5 bases respectively, with 10 bases between them. There are 12 residues in the CDR3. Germline V lookup: CDR1 KGHSH, CDR2 LQKENI. The CDR3 protein is CASSLDRTEAFF. CDR3 nucleotides: TGTGCCAGCTCGCTTGACAGGACTGAAGCTTTCTTT. The variable domain in full, with the rest retrieved from reference TRBV18 and TRBJ1-1, is NAGVMQNPRHLVRRRGQEARLRCSPMKGHSHVYWYRQLPEEGLKFMVYLQKENIIDESGMPKERFSAEFPKEGPSILRIQQVVRGDSAAYFCASSLDRTEAFFGQGTRLTVV.

This clonotype appeared a few times. The rearrangement uses TRBV19 and TRBJ2-1; D possibly corresponds to TRBD1 (6 bases). The CDR3 length is 13 residues. From germline, CDR1 is LNHDA and CDR2 SQIVND (reference sequence). V lost 4 bases and J 8 bases, leaving 12 bases between the germline ends. CDR3 in DNA: TGTGCCAGTAGTACTACAGGGTATGATGAGCAGTTCTTC. This encodes CASSTTGYDEQFF.

About this clonotype itself: This may stem from a read error, because a much larger clone lies one nucleotide away. The chain links TRBV2 to TRBJ1-1; the D gene is possibly TRBD1 (6 bases). V was trimmed by 5 bases and J by 4 bases, leaving 17 bases between them. This CDR3 spans 15 amino acids. The germline V gene encodes CDR1 SNHLY and CDR2 FYNNEI. CDR3 DNA sequence: TGTGCCAGCAGTATAAGGAGGGAAGGGGGCACTGAAGCTTTCTTT. Its translation: CASSIRREGGTEAFF.

This clonotype has a count of ten or more. The CDR3 region has the DNA TGTGCCAGCAGTTTAGTTGGGCGAGCAGAGACCCAGTACTTC. Translated, it gives CASSLVGRAETQYF. The chain carries TRBV27 and TRBJ2-5; no clear D. Per the germline V gene, CDR1 is MNHEY and CDR2 is SMNVEV (reference sequence). The CDR3 has 14 amino acids. V shed 2 bases and J shed 4 bases, with 11 bases lying between them.

The chain links TRBV20-1 to TRBJ1-3, with D tentatively TRBD1 (5 bases). From germline, CDR1 is DFQATT and CDR2 SNEGSKA (reference sequence). This CDR3 region has 16 residues. V was pared by 3 bases and J by 2 bases, with 17 bases between. The CDR3 reads CSARGVRPATGNTIYF. CDR3 in DNA: TGCAGTGCTAGGGGGGTGAGGCCAGCGACTGGAAACACCATATATTTT.

This clonotype was observed at least ten times. The chain couples TRBV7-9 to TRBJ2-1; D gene ambiguous. CDR3 length: 14 amino acids. V was clipped by 10 bases and J by 6 bases, with 19 bases between them. Germline CDR1 is SEHNR and CDR2 is FQNEAQ (reference sequence). The CDR3 loop is CATSGPRSANEQFF. The CDR3 DNA reads as TGTGCCACATCCGGGCCCCGAAGTGCCAATGAGCAGTTCTTC.

V usage is TRBV9 and J usage is TRBJ2-5; D is perhaps TRBD1 or TRBD2 (5 bases each). Germline V gene data show CDR1 as SGDLS and CDR2 as YYNGEE. V lost 0 bases, J lost 5 bases, and 8 bases lay in between. The CDR3 spans 13 residues. The DNA of the CDR3 is TGTGCCAGCAGCGTAGGGGGGTTGGAGACCCAGTACTTC. Its protein is CASSVGGLETQYF.

The sample holds many counts of this clonotype. The chain combines TRBV9 with TRBJ2-3; 7 bases line up with TRBD2. The CDR3 has 17 amino acids. The J segment lost 1 base and the V segment lost 7 bases, leaving 15 bases of the junction unmatched. CDR1 and CDR2 (germline): SGDLS, YYNGEE. Here the CDR3 DNA reads TGTGCCAGCGCTCTTGCCCCGGGGGGAGACCGCACAGATACGCAGTATTTT. Translation: CASALAPGGDRTDTQYF.

This clonotype appeared many times. This chain links TRBV7-9 with TRBJ2-5, with D perhaps TRBD2 (6 bases). V gave up 4 bases and J gave up 2 bases, with 14 bases separating them. CDR1 and CDR2 (germline): SEHNR, FQNEAQ (reference sequence). The CDR3 covers 15 residues. The CDR3 DNA reads TGTGCCAGCAGCTCGGACGGCGGGACGCAAGAGACCCAGTACTTC. This codes for CASSSDGGTQETQYF.

This clonotype has a handful of counts. This chain uses TRBV13 with TRBJ2-1; 8 positions match TRBD2. The CDR3 covers 15 residues. Germline V CDR1 and CDR2: PRHDT, FYEKMQ (reference sequence). Germline trimming cut 4 bases from V and 6 bases from J; bases unmatched to any gene: 8. This CDR3 is CASSSRGSGGNEQFF. The CDR3 nucleotides are TGTGCCAGCAGCTCAAGGGGAAGCGGGGGCAATGAGCAGTTCTTC. The complete variable domain, with remaining parts taken from reference TRBV13 and TRBJ2-1, reads AAGVIQSPRHLIKEKRETATLKCYPIPRHDTVYWYQQGPGQDPQFLISFYEKMQSDKGSIPDRFSAQQFSDYHSELNMSSLELGDSALYFCASSSRGSGGNEQFFGPGTRLTVL.

The chain carries TRBV12-3 or TRBV12-4 and TRBJ1-4, with a weak D call TRBD1 (5 bases). V dropped 3 bases and J dropped 8 bases, with 10 bases sitting between them. This CDR3 is 13 amino acids long. CDR3 amino acids: CASSLGDGEKLFF. CDR3 nucleotide sequence: TGTGCCAGCAGTTTGGGGGACGGGGAAAAACTGTTTTTT.

This clonotype was recorded many times. The chain uses TRBV5-1 and TRBJ2-7; no clear D. Per germline, CDR1 SGHRS and CDR2 YFSETQ. Trimming removed 5 bases from V and 0 bases from J, with 15 bases in between. This CDR3 has 15 amino acids. The CDR3 reads CASRSHGQNSYEQYF. Here the CDR3 DNA reads TGCGCCAGCAGATCGCACGGTCAAAACTCCTACGAGCAGTACTTC.